The 32 T cell receptor beta chains presented below share a single source sample, sequenced in a study of T-cell reconstitution after alpha-beta-depleted transplantation in children. Preparing the TCRbeta library involved the use of unique molecular identifiers. TCRdb called the PCR reads again in MiXCR, with one record for every CDR3 protein. The data contain 750,000 to 950,000 distinct CDR3 sequences, approximately 15% of them singletons. Here the sequenced sample was PBMCs, mostly from graft donor cells, taken 360 days after TCRalphabeta/CD19-depleted stem cell transplant. All receptors come from a male patient between 10 and 17 years old who had a stem cell transplant for acute lymphoblastic leukemia, so the T cells may come from the graft donor.

The chain links TRBV20-1 to TRBJ2-1, with 7 bases fitting TRBD1. CDR1 DFQATT and CDR2 SNEGSKA come from the germline V gene (reference sequence). Trimming took 2 bases from V and 6 from J; bases not matched to a gene: 4. The CDR3 covers 13 residues. The CDR3 spells CSARRQGSNEQFF. The DNA for the CDR3 is TGCAGTGCTAGAAGACAGGGAAGCAATGAGCAGTTCTTC.

This clonotype was counted between two and nine times. This sequence joins TRBV9 and TRBJ2-3, with D maybe TRBD2 (5 bases). Trimming cost V 4 bases and J 4 bases, with 16 bases left between them. The CDR3 runs 15 residues. CDR1 SGDLS and CDR2 YYNGEE come from the germline V gene. For the CDR3, the DNA is TGTGCCAGCAGCCCTCCCAAACTAGTCGCAGATACGCAGTATTTT. Protein product: CASSPPKLVADTQYF. The complete variable domain, with remaining parts taken from reference TRBV9 and TRBJ2-3, reads DSGVTQTPKHLITATGQRVTLRCSPRSGDLSVYWYQQSLDQGLQFLIQYYNGEERAKGNILERFSAQQFPDLHSELNLSSLELGDSALYFCASSPPKLVADTQYFGPGTRLTVL.

This clonotype was seen many times. This chain joins TRBV12-5 and TRBJ2-1; D remains ambiguous. V was clipped by 5 bases and J by 8 bases, with 10 bases between them. Germline V gene data show CDR1 as LGHNT and CDR2 as FRNRAP. The CDR3 has 12 amino acids. The CDR3 protein is CASGPYSHEQFF. The CDR3 DNA follows: TGTGCTAGTGGTCCCTATAGTCATGAGCAGTTCTTC.

This clonotype was counted ten times or more. The rearrangement links TRBV24-1 to TRBJ2-7; the D gene is possibly TRBD1 (5 bases). The CDR3 extends over 15 amino acids. Per the germline V gene, CDR1 is KGHDR and CDR2 is SFDVKD. V lost 5 bases, J lost 4 bases, and 17 bases lay in between. The CDR3 spells CATSATGDLLYEQYF. The CDR3 nucleotides are TGTGCCACCAGTGCCACAGGTGACCTCCTTTACGAGCAGTACTTC.

The CDR3 region has the DNA TGCGCCAGCAGCTTGGGAGTCGGGCGCAATCAGCCCCAGCATTTT. Protein sequence: CASSLGVGRNQPQHF. This chain connects TRBV5-1 to TRBJ1-5; D unclear. Per germline, CDR1 SGHRS and CDR2 YFSETQ. This CDR3 region has 15 residues. V lost 0 bases and J lost 2, with 9 bases in between. The full variable domain, completed using reference TRBV5-1 and TRBJ1-5, is KAGVTQTPRYLIKTRGQQVTLSCSPISGHRSVSWYQQTPGQGLQFLFEYFSETQRNKGNFPGRFSGRQFSNSRSEMNVSTLELGDSALYLCASSLGVGRNQPQHFGDGTRLSIL.

This clonotype was detected a few times. The V call is TRBV5-1, the J call TRBJ2-7, with D unclear. The CDR3 extends over 11 amino acids. Germline CDR1 and CDR2: SGHRS and YFSETQ. With 7 bases removed from V and 7 bases from J, the gap between germline ends came to 12 bases. As DNA, the CDR3 is TGCGCCAGCTCCAGTCCAACGGAGCAGTACTTC. The encoded protein is CASSSPTEQYF.

In this sample, this clonotype turned up a few times. V is TRBV20-1 and J is TRBJ1-6; D unclear. The length of the CDR3 is 12 residues. V was shortened by 4 bases and J by 9 bases, with 10 bases between the two germline ends. Germline V lookup: CDR1 DFQATT, CDR2 SNEGSKA (reference sequence). CDR3 amino acids: CSANGDGSPLHF. CDR3 in DNA: TGCAGTGCTAACGGGGATGGTTCACCCCTCCACTTT.

The table lists this clonotype with a few counts. The chain links TRBV18 to TRBJ2-5; D may be TRBD2 (5 bases). Germline lookup yields CDR1 KGHSH and CDR2 LQKENI. The CDR3 loop spans 16 amino acids. V was cut by 4 bases and J by 4 bases, with 19 bases left in between. CDR3 coding DNA: TGTGCCAGCTCACGCCCCGGCAAGACCACTAGAGAGACCCAGTACTTC. Residues: CASSRPGKTTRETQYF.

This chain links TRBV5-5 with TRBJ2-3; 9 bases match TRBD2. Trimming cost V 4 bases and J 6 bases; bases outside gene matches: 9. Germline assignment: CDR1 SGHKS and CDR2 YYEKEE (reference sequence). This CDR3 spans 15 amino acids. CDR3 protein: CASSPPSGIWDTQYF. In DNA, the CDR3 is TGTGCCAGCAGCCCTCCTAGCGGGATTTGGGATACGCAGTATTTT.

This clonotype was picked up a small number of times. The chain uses TRBV27 and TRBJ2-7; tentatively, D is TRBD2 (5 bases). Per the germline V gene, CDR1 is MNHEY and CDR2 is SMNVEV (reference sequence). This CDR3 spans 14 amino acids. V dropped 2 bases and J dropped 2 bases, with 10 bases sitting between them. CDR3 region: CASSLGEGAYEQYF. The DNA for the CDR3 is TGTGCCAGCAGTTTAGGTGAGGGAGCCTACGAGCAGTACTTC.

The table lists this clonotype with a few counts. The chain combines TRBV7-6 with TRBJ1-6; a possible D gene is TRBD1 (5 bases). V lost 11 bases and J 9 bases, leaving 35 bases between the germline ends. From germline, CDR1 is SGHVS and CDR2 FNYEAQ. The CDR3 is made up of 19 amino acids. Here the CDR3 reads CACPPLINPRGGRGSPLHF. In nucleotides, the CDR3 is TGTGCCTGCCCCCCACTTATCAATCCTAGGGGCGGGCGGGGTTCACCCCTCCACTTT.

This clonotype was detected only a few times. This chain uses TRBV10-3 with TRBJ2-7; D perhaps matches TRBD1 (6 bases). The CDR3 has 16 amino acids. CDR1 and CDR2 (germline): ENHRY, SYGVKD. Trimming shortened V by 7 bases and J by 0 bases, and 19 bases separated the two germline ends. CDR3 DNA sequence: TGTGCCATCATGGCAGGGACAAAGAAACACTCCTACGAGCAGTACTTC. This translates into CAIMAGTKKHSYEQYF.

This clonotype was found many times. CDR3 nucleotide sequence: TGTGCCAGCAGCTTACGGACTGAGCAGTTCTTC. Amino acids: CASSLRTEQFF. V is TRBV7-6 and J is TRBJ2-1; D ambiguous. The V end was cut by 2 bases, the J end by 9 bases, with 5 bases between. Germline V gene data show CDR1 as SGHVS and CDR2 as FNYEAQ. The CDR3 contains 11 residues.

This clonotype was observed a handful of times. The V gene is TRBV30, the J gene TRBJ2-1; TRBD2 matches 10 bases. CDR1 is GTSNPN, CDR2 SVGIG, per germline (reference sequence). V lost 0 bases to trimming and J lost 4 bases; unmatched junction nucleotides: 9. This CDR3 spans 17 amino acids. Here the CDR3 reads CAWSVRVGLAVYNEQFF. The CDR3 bases are TGTGCCTGGAGTGTACGGGTCGGACTAGCGGTGTACAATGAGCAGTTCTTC.

The chain joins TRBV20-1 to TRBJ2-5; no definite D call. V lost 3 bases, J lost 4 bases, and 9 bases lay in between. Looked up from germline, CDR1 is DFQATT and CDR2 is SNEGSKA (reference sequence). The CDR3 has 12 amino acids. The CDR3 sequence: CSASIHAETQYF. CDR3 nucleotide sequence: TGCAGTGCTAGTATTCACGCAGAGACCCAGTACTTC.

This clonotype was detected a few times. V usage is TRBV4-1 and J usage is TRBJ2-5; maybe TRBD2 (6 bases). Germline V gene lookup returns CDR1 MGHRA and CDR2 YSYEKL. The V end lost 5 bases, the J end lost 1 base, and 26 bases lay between the germline ends. This CDR3 is built from 19 residues. CDR3 protein: CASSLHHLARRRGQETQYF. As DNA, the CDR3 is TGCGCCAGCAGCTTACACCACCTAGCGAGACGGAGGGGCCAAGAGACCCAGTACTTC.

This clonotype was seen only a few times. The J gene is TRBJ1-2, the V gene TRBV18; D gene uncertain. Per germline, CDR1 KGHSH and CDR2 LQKENI. Trimming took 3 bases from V and 1 from J, leaving 6 bases between them. The length of the CDR3 is 13 residues. The CDR3 spells CASSPALNYGYTF. In DNA form, the CDR3 reads TGTGCCAGCTCACCGGCCCTTAACTATGGCTACACCTTC.

This clonotype appeared a few times. The V call is TRBV19, the J call TRBJ2-7; 7 nucleotides align to TRBD1. CDR1 is LNHDA, CDR2 SQIVND, per germline (reference sequence). CDR3 length: 15 amino acids. V was clipped by 6 bases and J by 5 bases; unmatched bases: 13. CDR3 region: CASSQQDRLLDEQYF. CDR3 in DNA: TGTGCCAGTAGCCAACAGGACAGGCTGTTGGACGAGCAGTACTTC.

The chain recombines TRBV6-4 with TRBJ1-6; the match to TRBD1 covers 8 bases. This CDR3 contains 19 residues. V was pared by 6 bases and J by 2 bases, with 15 bases of the junction left unmatched. The germline V gene encodes CDR1 MRHNA and CDR2 SNTAGT. The CDR3 DNA is TGTGCCAGCAGGACAGGACAGGGTACAGGGAGCGCCTATAATTCACCCCTCCACTTT. This translates into CASRTGQGTGSAYNSPLHF.

The chain is built from TRBV4-2 and TRBJ2-3; 10 bases line up with TRBD2. Per germline, CDR1 LGHNA and CDR2 YNFKEQ. V shed 4 bases and J 6 bases; nucleotides not matched to a gene: 10. The CDR3 consists of 16 residues. The CDR3, as DNA: TGTGCCAGCAGCCGCGAACTAGCGGGGCCAGTTGATACGCAGTATTTT. As protein: CASSRELAGPVDTQYF.

This clonotype occurred a few times. V is TRBV6-2 or TRBV6-3 and J is TRBJ2-1; D might be TRBD1 or TRBD2, each matching 5 bases. V dropped 2 bases and J dropped 10 bases, with 15 bases sitting between them. CDR3 size: 14 residues. Per germline, CDR1 MNHEY and CDR2 SVGEGT. The CDR3: CASSYGDVFGEQFF. CDR3 in DNA: TGTGCCAGCAGTTACGGGGACGTATTCGGCGAGCAGTTCTTC.

This clonotype has just a few counts. J is TRBJ2-1 and V is TRBV28; no firm D call. This CDR3 spans 14 amino acids. V was cut by 6 bases and J by 5 bases, with 14 bases left in between. Germline CDR1 is MDHEN and CDR2 is SYDVKM. CDR3 bases: TGTGCCAGCAGGGACCCCCGAGGACACAATGAGCAGTTCTTC. It translates to CASRDPRGHNEQFF.

The chain combines TRBV7-9 with TRBJ2-1, with 10 bases matching TRBD2. Germline V gives CDR1 SEHNR, CDR2 FQNEAQ (reference sequence). Trimming removed 7 bases from V and 5 bases from J; junction bases left unmatched: 11. The CDR3 length is 16 residues. CDR3 region: CASIEISGRNHNEQFF. The DNA of the CDR3 is TGTGCCAGCATAGAAATTAGCGGGAGGAACCACAATGAGCAGTTCTTC.

This clonotype was counted between two and nine times. The rearrangement joins TRBV5-1 to TRBJ1-1; TRBD1 agrees at 11 bases. Germline CDR1 and CDR2: SGHRS and YFSETQ. V lost 3 bases to trimming and J lost 3 bases; unmatched junction nucleotides: 1. The CDR3 runs 14 residues. The CDR3 protein is CASSWDRGDTEAFF. The CDR3, as DNA: TGCGCCAGCAGCTGGGACAGGGGGGACACTGAAGCTTTCTTT.

The chain uses TRBV9 and TRBJ2-6; tentative D call: TRBD1 (5 bases). Looked up from germline, CDR1 is SGDLS and CDR2 is YYNGEE. This CDR3 spans 18 amino acids. V was pared by 0 bases and J by 2 bases, with 15 bases between. The CDR3: CASSVEGDTVAGANVLTF. The DNA of the CDR3 is TGTGCCAGCAGCGTAGAAGGGGATACTGTAGCTGGGGCCAACGTCCTGACTTTC.

There are a few counts of this clonotype. The chain combines TRBV5-1 with TRBJ1-5; perhaps TRBD1 as D (6 bases). V was cut by 0 bases and J by 4 bases, with 17 bases left in between. The CDR3 spans 17 residues. CDR1 and CDR2 (germline): SGHRS, YFSETQ. CDR3: CASSLAGEGVLNQPQHF. The CDR3 coding sequence is TGCGCCAGCAGCTTGGCCGGGGAGGGGGTGTTAAATCAGCCCCAGCATTTT.

The rearrangement joins TRBV11-2 to TRBJ2-3; no firm D call. Germline values: CDR1 SGHAT, CDR2 FQNNGV. V was trimmed by 1 base and J by 7 bases, leaving 6 bases between them. The CDR3 has 12 residues. The CDR3 spells CASSLGVYTQYF. CDR3 coding DNA: TGTGCCAGCAGCTTAGGGGTTTATACGCAGTATTTT. The full variable domain, completed using reference TRBV11-2 and TRBJ2-3, is EAGVAQSPRYKIIEKRQSVAFWCNPISGHATLYWYQQILGQGPKLLIQFQNNGVVDDSQLPKDRFSAERLKGVDSTLKIQPAKLEDSAVYLCASSLGVYTQYFGPGTRLTVL.

The V gene is TRBV7-6, the J gene TRBJ2-2; D ambiguous. Trimming pared 2 bases from V and 4 bases from J, leaving 20 bases between. This CDR3 comprises 18 residues. Germline V gene data show CDR1 as SGHVS and CDR2 as FNYEAQ. This CDR3 reads CASSLLNPRRQATGELFF. The DNA of the CDR3 is TGTGCCAGCAGCTTACTTAACCCCCGTCGACAAGCCACCGGGGAGCTGTTTTTT.

The chain has TRBV7-9 and TRBJ2-7; D unclear. CDR3 length: 14 amino acids. Trimming removed 3 bases at V and 2 bases at J, with 11 bases between. Germline values: CDR1 SEHNR, CDR2 FQNEAQ (reference sequence). CDR3 DNA sequence: TGTGCCAGCAGCTTGGCCCCGACCGCCTACGAGCAGTACTTC. It codes for CASSLAPTAYEQYF.

This clonotype was seen a few times. V usage is TRBV19 and J usage is TRBJ2-1; D uncertain. CDR1 and CDR2 from the germline V gene are LNHDA and SQIVND (reference sequence). V was shortened by 3 bases and J by 2 bases, with 8 bases between the two germline ends. The CDR3 consists of 14 residues. CDR3 coding DNA: TGTGCCAGTAGTATCCCCCAGGCCTACAATGAGCAGTTCTTC. Its protein is CASSIPQAYNEQFF.

J is TRBJ2-6 and V is TRBV5-5; TRBD1 might be the D (5 bases). CDR1 is SGHKS, CDR2 YYEKEE, per germline (reference sequence). The CDR3 is made up of 16 amino acids. With 4 bases removed from V and 0 bases from J, the gap between germline ends came to 11 bases. CDR3 in amino acids: CASSILDSSGANVLTF. CDR3 in DNA: TGTGCCAGCAGCATCCTAGACAGCTCTGGGGCCAACGTCCTGACTTTC.

The chain links TRBV6-2 or TRBV6-3 to TRBJ2-3, with D possibly matching TRBD1 (6 bases). The CDR3 is 12 residues long. Deletions cut 6 bases from V and 5 bases from J, with 9 bases between. CDR1 and CDR2 from the germline V gene are MNHEY and SVGEGT. The DNA for the CDR3 is TGTGCCAGCAGATACAGGGAAGATACGCAGTATTTT. The encoded protein is CASRYREDTQYF.